The 24 T cell receptor beta chains below were found in one sample sequenced in a study of OX40 agonist ivuxolimab in advanced cancers. Profiled with immunoSEQ multiplex PCR; TCRdb holds only in-frame clones, not every one. The sample includes approximately 70,000 clones, approximately 94% of them seen just once. The starting material was CD4+ or CD8+ T cells sorted from blood, obtained in a trial of the OX40 agonist ivuxolimab. The source is an adult with an advanced solid tumor such as melanoma, head and neck, liver or kidney cancer.

V gene TRBV7-2 combines with J gene TRBJ1-5; D is ambiguous. The ends were cut back, 3 bases at V and 4 bases at J, with 1 base in the middle. The CDR3 consists of 11 residues. Per germline, CDR1 SGHTA and CDR2 FQGNSA. DNA for the CDR3: TGTGCCAGCAGCTTGAATCAGCCCCAGCATTTT. Amino acids: CASSLNQPQHF.

The V and J genes are TRBV9 and TRBJ1-2; D is undetermined. Trimming shortened V by 4 bases and J by 4 bases, and 11 bases separated the two germline ends. Per germline, CDR1 SGDLS and CDR2 YYNGEE. This CDR3 is built from 13 residues. The CDR3 nucleotides read TGTGCCAGCAGCTTGAGCCTTTCCTATGGCTACACCTTC. This translates into CASSLSLSYGYTF.

Only one count was recorded for this clone. The CDR3 spells CAISESLGTSTDTQYF. The CDR3 region has the DNA TGTGCCATCAGTGAGTCCCTGGGAACTAGCACAGATACGCAGTATTTT. This sequence joins TRBV10-3 and TRBJ2-3; no firm D call. Trimming removed 0 bases at V and 0 bases at J, with 10 bases between. This CDR3 is built from 16 residues. Germline V gene lookup returns CDR1 ENHRY and CDR2 SYGVKD.

The genes are TRBV2 and TRBJ2-5; TRBD2 matches at 8 bases. There are 14 residues in the CDR3. Germline CDR1 and CDR2: SNHLY and FYNNEI. V lost 8 bases, J lost 5 bases, and 10 bases stayed unmatched. This CDR3 is CASRGGGVRETQYF. In DNA form, the CDR3 reads TGTGCCAGCCGGGGGGGCGGCGTCCGGGAGACCCAGTACTTC.

The chain joins TRBV7-6 to TRBJ2-2; D is unresolved. Germline CDR1 reads SGHVS; CDR2 reads FNYEAQ. Trimming left V 1 base short and J 6 bases short, with 9 bases between. This CDR3 has 14 residues. CDR3 sequence (DNA): TGTGCCAGCAGCTTAGGTGTTTGGGCCGGGGAGCTGTTTTTT. Its translation: CASSLGVWAGELFF.

J is TRBJ2-7 and V is TRBV5-1; 7 positions agree with TRBD2. With 5 bases clipped from V and 1 base from J, the junction kept 9 bases outside the gene matches. CDR3 size: 15 residues. Germline CDR1 reads SGHRS; CDR2 reads YFSETQ. In nucleotides, the CDR3 is TGCGCCAGCAGAAGGGAACCGGGAGGTTCCTACGAGCAGTACTTC. This encodes CASRREPGGSYEQYF.

The chain links TRBV5-4 to TRBJ2-5; 8 bases are shared with TRBD1. J gave up 4 bases and V 4 bases, and 3 bases lay outside the gene matches. This CDR3 has 13 amino acids. Germline V CDR1 and CDR2: SGHNT, YYREEE (reference sequence). Here the CDR3 reads CASSQQGAETQYF. CDR3 bases: TGTGCCAGCAGCCAGCAGGGGGCAGAGACCCAGTACTTC. Filled out from reference TRBV5-4 and TRBJ2-5, the complete variable domain reads ETGVTQSPTHLIKTRGQQVTLRCSSQSGHNTVSWYQQALGQGPQFIFQYYREEENGRGNFPPRFSGLQFPNYSSELNVNALELDDSALYLCASSQQGAETQYFGPGTRLLVL.

V gene TRBV7-2 combines with J gene TRBJ2-7; D perhaps matches TRBD1 (6 bases). The V end was cut by 5 bases, the J end by 2 bases, with 13 bases between. This CDR3 contains 14 residues. Germline CDR1 SGHTA, CDR2 FQGNSA. The CDR3 protein is CASSRRRGTYEQYF. The CDR3 bases are TGTGCCAGCAGCAGGCGCAGGGGAACCTACGAGCAGTACTTC. Full variable domain (remainder filled in from reference TRBV7-2 and TRBJ2-7): GAGVSQSPSNKVTEKGKDVELRCDPISGHTALYWYRQSLGQGLEFLIYFQGNSAPDKSGLPSDRFSAERTGGSVSTLTIQRTQQEDSAVYLCASSRRRGTYEQYFGPGTRLTVT.

The chain employs TRBV10-3 and TRBJ1-5, with TRBD1 identical over 7 bases. The germline V gene has CDR1 ENHRY and CDR2 SYGVKD. V lost 2 bases to trimming and J lost 6 bases; unmatched junction nucleotides: 7. This CDR3 comprises 15 residues. CDR3 loop: CAISEGQGVGQPQHF. The CDR3 DNA follows: TGTGCCATCAGTGAGGGCCAGGGGGTAGGTCAGCCCCAGCATTTT.

This sequence joins TRBV5-1 and TRBJ2-3, with 7 bases matching TRBD2. This CDR3 contains 14 residues. Germline CDR1 reads SGHRS; CDR2 reads YFSETQ. With V trimmed by 7 bases and J by 5 bases, 10 bases remained unmatched. The CDR3 is CASGSAGMVDTQYF. CDR3 sequence (DNA): TGCGCCAGCGGATCAGCGGGAATGGTAGATACGCAGTATTTT.

The gene calls are TRBV4-3 and TRBJ1-3; D possibly corresponds to TRBD1 (6 bases). Germline V lookup: CDR1 LGHNA, CDR2 YSLEER. Trimming pared 0 bases from V and 4 bases from J, leaving 13 bases between. The CDR3 consists of 16 residues. DNA of the CDR3: TGCGCCAGCAGCCAAGATTTGGGGGCTGGGGGAAACACCATATATTTT. It yields the protein CASSQDLGAGGNTIYF.

DNA for the CDR3: TGTGCCAGTAGTATACGGACTGTTCCCCCCTACGAGCAGTACTTC. This encodes CASSIRTVPPYEQYF. This chain uses TRBV19 with TRBJ2-7, with a tentative D call TRBD2 (5 bases). Germline CDR1 LNHDA, CDR2 SQIVND (reference sequence). This CDR3 has 15 amino acids. Trimming shortened V by 2 bases and J by 2 bases, and 13 bases separated the two germline ends.

This chain connects TRBV19 to TRBJ2-3, with D possibly TRBD1 on 6 matching bases. The CDR3 runs 13 residues. Trimming pared 2 bases from V and 3 bases from J, leaving 6 bases between. Per germline, CDR1 LNHDA and CDR2 SQIVND (reference sequence). Here the CDR3 DNA reads TGTGCCAGTAGTATAACAGGGACAGATACGCAGTATTTT. This sequence encodes CASSITGTDTQYF.

The chain has TRBV6-1 and TRBJ2-5; tentatively, D is TRBD1 (6 bases). CDR3 length: 15 amino acids. The germline V gene encodes CDR1 MNHNS and CDR2 SASEGT. The ends were cut back, 8 bases at V and 0 bases at J, with 16 bases in the middle. CDR3 region: CASAEQGSHQETQYF. The CDR3 nucleotides are TGTGCCAGCGCCGAGCAGGGGTCCCACCAAGAGACCCAGTACTTC.

The chain has TRBV28 and TRBJ1-5; weak D call: TRBD1 (6 bases). The CDR3 has 15 amino acids. Trimming pared 4 bases from V and 8 bases from J, leaving 18 bases between. Germline V lookup: CDR1 MDHEN, CDR2 SYDVKM. The CDR3 DNA reads as TGTGCCAGCAGTTCCCTCCAGGGGATCATCAAGCCCCAGCATTTT. This translates into CASSSLQGIIKPQHF. The complete variable domain, with remaining parts taken from reference TRBV28 and TRBJ1-5, reads DVKVTQSSRYLVKRTGEKVFLECVQDMDHENMFWYRQDPGLGLRLIYFSYDVKMKEKGDIPEGYSVSREKKERFSLILESASTNQTSMYLCASSSLQGIIKPQHFGDGTRLSIL.

This chain links TRBV4-1 with TRBJ2-1, with 10 bases lining up with TRBD2. The V and J ends lost 2 bases and 9 bases, in that order; junction bases with no gene match: 10. Per germline, CDR1 MGHRA and CDR2 YSYEKL. The CDR3 is 16 amino acids. The CDR3 spells CASSQKQAGGPSEQFF. CDR3 sequence (DNA): TGCGCCAGCAGCCAAAAACAAGCGGGAGGGCCTAGTGAGCAGTTCTTC.

J is TRBJ1-2 and V is TRBV5-6; D is unclear. Trimming removed 1 base from V and 3 bases from J, with 10 bases in between. The CDR3 is 14 amino acids. CDR1 is SGHDT, CDR2 YYEEEE, per germline. The CDR3 spells CASSLRSRYYGYTF. CDR3 in DNA: TGTGCCAGCAGCTTGAGGAGCCGGTACTATGGCTACACCTTC.

This clone appeared a single time. The chain employs TRBV7-9 and TRBJ2-3; TRBD1 matches at 10 bases. The ends lost 4 bases at V and 2 bases at J; junction bases unmatched: 3. The length of the CDR3 is 15 residues. Germline CDR1 is SEHNR and CDR2 is FQNEAQ (reference sequence). This chain's CDR3 is CASSSGTGDTDTQYF. The CDR3, as DNA: TGTGCCAGCAGCTCCGGGACAGGGGACACAGATACGCAGTATTTT.

The count of this clone is one. V gene TRBV6-5 combines with J gene TRBJ1-2; D might be TRBD1 (6 bases). The V end was cut by 6 bases, the J end by 13 bases, with 21 bases between. This CDR3 has 13 amino acids. The germline V gene has CDR1 MNHEY and CDR2 SVGAGI. The CDR3 DNA reads as TGTGCCAGCAGGCCCCCGGGACACTCATCTACCACCTTC. It yields the protein CASRPPGHSSTTF.

This clone has only a few counts. The chain uses TRBV20-1 and TRBJ1-1; perhaps TRBD1 as D (5 bases). V lost 4 bases and J 8 bases, leaving 11 bases between the germline ends. Per the germline V gene, CDR1 is DFQATT and CDR2 is SNEGSKA (reference sequence). The CDR3 covers 11 residues. CDR3 loop: CSATYRTEAFF. The CDR3 DNA reads TGCAGTGCTACCTACCGGACAGAAGCTTTCTTT.

This CDR3 is CASSGKQGGYIDTQYF. The CDR3 nucleotides read TGTGCCAGCAGCGGGAAGCAGGGGGGGTACATAGATACGCAGTATTTT. The chain links TRBV5-4 to TRBJ2-3, with D perhaps being TRBD1 or TRBD2 (7 bases each). Germline CDR1 reads SGHNT; CDR2 reads YYREEE (reference sequence). V was shortened by 4 bases and J by 5 bases, with 20 bases between the two germline ends. This CDR3 region has 16 residues.

The chain links TRBV18 to TRBJ2-7; 14 nucleotides agree with TRBD2. This CDR3 region has 19 residues. V lost 3 bases, J lost 4 bases, and 14 bases stayed unmatched. From germline, CDR1 is KGHSH and CDR2 LQKENI. The CDR3 DNA reads TGTGCCAGCTCACCTCAACCCGGACTAGCGGGAGGCAAAGGGTACGAGCAGTACTTC. Translating it yields CASSPQPGLAGGKGYEQYF.

CDR3 sequence reads: CAISEGGDEQFF. The CDR3 DNA follows: TGTGCCATCAGTGAGGGGGGCGATGAGCAGTTCTTC. V is TRBV10-3 and J is TRBJ2-1; possible D gene TRBD1, 6 bases. Germline V lookup: CDR1 ENHRY, CDR2 SYGVKD. V was trimmed by 2 bases and J by 8 bases, leaving 7 bases between them. The CDR3 is 12 amino acids.

V usage is TRBV19 and J usage is TRBJ2-2, with D unresolved. V gave up 5 bases and J gave up 3 bases, with 13 bases separating them. Germline loops: CDR1 LNHDA, CDR2 SQIVND (reference sequence). The CDR3 sequence is 15 residues long. CDR3 sequence reads: CASSLGSQYTGELFF. In DNA, the CDR3 is TGTGCCAGTAGTCTAGGCTCTCAGTACACCGGGGAGCTGTTTTTT.